This TCR beta chain appears in the sequencing data of a study of shared clonotypes between healthy human individuals (dated by TCRdb to 2020 to 2021). As for the study more broadly: The cohort included three men and a couple of women between 18 and 49 years of age. To estimate repertoire size and how much clonotypes are shared between individuals, the study performed deep sequencing of blood TCR repertoires from five healthy adults. Libraries were prepared and TCR repertoires were sequenced by different laboratories using diverse techniques, in order to increase sequencing depth and limit assay-specific biases. Each donor's leukapheresis produced roughly between roughly 0.94 and 9.5 billion PBMCs. For each donor, CD4 naive and CD4 memory were each given three plates, CD8 naive was given two plates, and CD8 memory was given one plate.

General findings and caveats noted by the study authors: Pairwise subsampling led to the expectation that sequencing depth would affect the degree of clonotype sharing among donors. When a few donors were compared, the shared fraction of clonotypes was around 5.1% for naive CD4, around 4% for naive CD8, more than 2% for memory CD4, and under 0.5% for memory CD8. Compared with non-shared clonotypes, the clonotypes found in all four sorted-subset donors had higher generation probabilities. Larger estimated clonotype richness was generally found for naive subsets than for memory subsets. The small number of donors limited the genetic and exposure-history diversity represented. Only blood was sampled, and tissue TCR repertoires likely differ from those in blood. Rarefaction of sorted-subset datasets indicated incomplete sequencing despite the large sequencing depth.

A note on this clone: The clone's antigen remains unknown. No base quality values were provided; no much bigger clone lies one nucleotide off. Other DNA variants within this sample encode the same CDR3.

Using the deep immunoSEQ assay, TCR CDR3 regions were amplified from genomic DNA by multiplex PCR. For each cell subset, the extracted genomic DNA was distributed evenly across all wells of several immunoSEQ 96-well plates, and each plate served as one replicate. Each replicate PCR for sorted subsets received approximately 220 ng genomic DNA, equal to about 30,000 T cell genomes. Purified libraries were quantified with a Qubit 3.0 fluorometer, sized on a Bioanalyzer 2100, and re-quantified with the KAPA Library Quantification kit. A separate single-read 150-cycle Illumina NextSeq 550 flow cell was used to sequence each immunoSEQ 96-well plate. From the authors' description of their analysis: Because only junctional sequences without quality scores were contained in the immunoSEQ output, filtering matching that applied to full-length reads could not be performed. To assign V/J genes and CDR3, sequences were annotated against IMGT germline references using PyIR, a Python wrapper for IgBLAST v1.9. Any read was removed if the V/J assignment was weak (E-value above 1e-6), the CDR3 was missing, or the read contained stop codons, out-of-frame junctions, or ambiguous translated residues. V3J clonotypes were defined by identical inferred V gene, J gene, and CDR3 amino acid sequence. Percentage overlap between repertoires was computed as shared unique clonotypes divided by the size of the smaller repertoire. Richness of each repertoire was evaluated using RTK rarefaction, the Chao1 estimator, and Recon v2.1 estimates of unobserved clonotypes. Generation probabilities were computed with OLGA for all TCRbeta clonotypes obtained by the gDNA method from a few donors. Sourced from immuneACCESS, this table was stored by TCRdb with only in-frame sequences that have V and J called. A share of the clones is absent; for the studies checked, an unresolved V gene accounts for under half, and the remainder has no known explanation. V and J calls plus clone size are reproduced from that table; the DNA served to infer D and trimming. A total of roughly 2 million clones appear in this sample, about 95% of them only once. The ten largest clonotypes hold roughly 1.1% of the sample.

CD8 naive samples were CD45RO-negative cells positively selected for CCR7, giving a CD45RA+CCR7+ population that excluded TemRA cells. The donors were healthy, HIV-negative adults with no recently reported acute infections or vaccinations. Only Caucasian adults living in Nashville, Tennessee, USA were represented among the donors. Blood was obtained by leukapheresis, after which PBMCs were separated by Ficoll-Histopaque density gradient centrifugation and cryopreserved in liquid nitrogen vapor phase. Analytical flow cytometry was used to check the purity and quantity of each magnetically sorted T cell population. Genomic DNA was isolated from every sorted fraction and measured by UV absorbance on a Nanodrop 2000c. The sequenced sample consisted of naive CD8+ T cells sorted from blood. The sample's cell subset or site label is to be understood as: CD45RA+CCR7+. This sequence was found in a man younger than 30 in good health.

The bases are TGTGCCAGCAGCTCAGGACTGGCGGCCTACGAGCAGTACTTC. Its amino acids are CASSSGLAAYEQYF. The chain is assembled from TRBV5-6 and TRBJ2-7; a tentative D match to TRBD2 spans 5 bases. Based on the germline V gene, the CDR1 and CDR2 sequences are SGHDT and YYEEEE. V sheds 3 bases and J sheds 2 bases, leaving 12 bases between their ends. The CDR3 contains 14 residues, cysteine and phenylalanine counted. The kept DNA is CDR3 alone, 42 bases in frame from the first base. The CDR3, completed at both ends by the reference TRBV5-6 and TRBJ2-7 genes, gives the full variable domain DAGVTQSPTHLIKTRGQQVTLRCSPKSGHDTVSWYQQALGQGPQFIFQYYEEEERQRGNFPDRFSGHQFPNYSSELNVNALLLGDSALYLCASSSGLAAYEQYFGPGTRLTVT.